Included here is one T cell receptor (beta chain) sequence, with context. Antigen specificity is unknown. An approximately 130-subject validation cohort, separate from the approximately 670-subject first cohort, supplied the donors. The length of the CDR3 is 16 residues. Trimming at V came to 4 bases and at J to 9 bases, leaving 13 bases not matched to a gene. The germline V gene encodes CDR1 MDHEN and CDR2 SYDVKM. This sample is part of a study of cytomegalovirus exposure and HLA in healthy donors. Using immunoSEQ multiplex PCR, the repertoire was profiled, and TCRdb retains in-frame clones only, with some absent. The sample lists 90,000 to 130,000 clones, around 95% occurring once. General study results and limits: A few of the chains that were CMV-associated were confirmed in vitro to be specific for CMV antigens.

The J gene is TRBJ1-5, the V gene TRBV28; 9 nucleotides line up with TRBD1. The TCR originated in a young woman in good health and CMV-seronegative. The sequenced sample consisted of PBMCs. CDR3: CASSYPIQGALGPQHF. The CDR3 DNA sequence: TGTGCCAGCAGTTACCCTATACAGGGGGCCCTAGGGCCCCAGCATTTT.